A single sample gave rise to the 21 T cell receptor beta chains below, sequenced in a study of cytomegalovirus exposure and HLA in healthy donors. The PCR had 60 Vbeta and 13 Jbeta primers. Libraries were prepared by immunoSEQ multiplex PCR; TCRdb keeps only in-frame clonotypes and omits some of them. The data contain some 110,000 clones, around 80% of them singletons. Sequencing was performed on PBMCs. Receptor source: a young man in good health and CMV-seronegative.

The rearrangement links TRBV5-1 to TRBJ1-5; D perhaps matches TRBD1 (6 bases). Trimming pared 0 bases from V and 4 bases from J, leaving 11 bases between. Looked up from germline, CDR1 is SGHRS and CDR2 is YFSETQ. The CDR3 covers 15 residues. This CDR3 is CASSLGGGLNQPQHF. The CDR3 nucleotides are TGCGCCAGCAGCTTGGGTGGGGGCTTAAATCAGCCCCAGCATTTT.

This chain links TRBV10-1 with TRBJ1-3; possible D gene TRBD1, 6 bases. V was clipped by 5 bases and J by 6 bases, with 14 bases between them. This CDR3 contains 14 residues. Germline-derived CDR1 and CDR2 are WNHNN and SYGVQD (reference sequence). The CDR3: CASSLDRRENTIYF. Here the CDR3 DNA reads TGCGCCAGCAGTTTGGACAGACGGGAAAACACCATATATTTT.

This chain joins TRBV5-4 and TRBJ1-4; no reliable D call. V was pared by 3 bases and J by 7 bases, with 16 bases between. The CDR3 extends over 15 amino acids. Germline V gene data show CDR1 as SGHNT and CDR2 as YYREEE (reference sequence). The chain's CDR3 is CASSSRSDESEKLFF. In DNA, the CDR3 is TGTGCCAGCAGCTCCCGAAGCGATGAAAGTGAAAAACTGTTTTTT.

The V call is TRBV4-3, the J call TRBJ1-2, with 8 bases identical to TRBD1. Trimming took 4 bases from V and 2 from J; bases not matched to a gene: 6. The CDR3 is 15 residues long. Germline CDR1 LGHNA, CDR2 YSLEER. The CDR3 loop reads CASSPTRTGNYGYTF. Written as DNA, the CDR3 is TGCGCCAGCAGCCCAACCCGGACAGGGAACTATGGCTACACCTTC.

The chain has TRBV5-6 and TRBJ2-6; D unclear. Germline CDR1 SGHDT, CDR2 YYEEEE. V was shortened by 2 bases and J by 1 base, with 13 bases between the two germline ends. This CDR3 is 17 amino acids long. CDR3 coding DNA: TGTGCCAGCAGCTTTTTGGTTACGACATCTGGGGCCAACGTCCTGACTTTC. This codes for CASSFLVTTSGANVLTF.

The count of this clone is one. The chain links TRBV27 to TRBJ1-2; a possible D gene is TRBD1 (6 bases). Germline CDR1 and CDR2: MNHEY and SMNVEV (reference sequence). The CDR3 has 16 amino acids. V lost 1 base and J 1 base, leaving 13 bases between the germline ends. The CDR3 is CASSLYRNRDNYGYTF. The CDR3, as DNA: TGTGCCAGCAGTTTATATAGGAACAGGGATAACTATGGCTACACCTTC.

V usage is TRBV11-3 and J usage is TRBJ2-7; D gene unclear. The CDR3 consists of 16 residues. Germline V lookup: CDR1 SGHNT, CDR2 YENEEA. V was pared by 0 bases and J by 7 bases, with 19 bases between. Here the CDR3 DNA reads TGTGCCAGCAGCTTAGACGTCGTGCGTCCCGGTGAGGAGCAGTACTTC. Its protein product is CASSLDVVRPGEEQYF.

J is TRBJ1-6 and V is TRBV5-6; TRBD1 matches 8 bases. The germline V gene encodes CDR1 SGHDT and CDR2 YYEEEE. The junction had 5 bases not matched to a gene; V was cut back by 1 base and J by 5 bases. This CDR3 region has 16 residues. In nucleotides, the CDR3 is TGTGCCAGCAGCTTGTTTCTGGGACAGGATAATTCACCCCTCCACTTT. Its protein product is CASSLFLGQDNSPLHF.

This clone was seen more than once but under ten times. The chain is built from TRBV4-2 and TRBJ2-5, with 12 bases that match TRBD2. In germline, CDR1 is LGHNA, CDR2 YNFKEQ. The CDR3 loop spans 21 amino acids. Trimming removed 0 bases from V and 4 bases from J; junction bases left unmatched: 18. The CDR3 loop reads CASSQERGLAGGLQSGETQYF. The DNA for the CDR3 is TGTGCCAGCAGCCAAGAACGGGGCCTAGCGGGGGGGCTACAGTCGGGAGAGACCCAGTACTTC.

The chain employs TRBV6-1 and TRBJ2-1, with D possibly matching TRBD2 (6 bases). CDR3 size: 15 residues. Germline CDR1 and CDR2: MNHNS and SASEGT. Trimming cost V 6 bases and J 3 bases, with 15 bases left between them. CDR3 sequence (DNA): TGTGCCAGCAGCCCTAGACTAGAAATCTACAATGAGCAGTTCTTC. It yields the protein CASSPRLEIYNEQFF.

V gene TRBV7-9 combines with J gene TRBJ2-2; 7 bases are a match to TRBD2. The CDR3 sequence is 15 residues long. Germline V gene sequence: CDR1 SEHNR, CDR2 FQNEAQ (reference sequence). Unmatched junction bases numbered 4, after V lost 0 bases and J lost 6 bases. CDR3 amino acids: CASSLAGGEAGELFF. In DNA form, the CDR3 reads TGTGCCAGCAGCTTAGCGGGAGGGGAAGCCGGGGAGCTGTTTTTT.

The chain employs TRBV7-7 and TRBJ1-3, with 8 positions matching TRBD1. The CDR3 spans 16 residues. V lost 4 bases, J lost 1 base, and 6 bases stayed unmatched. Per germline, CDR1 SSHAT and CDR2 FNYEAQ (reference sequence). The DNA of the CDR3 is TGTGCCAGCAGCTCAGGGACAGGCCGGTCTGGAAACACCATATATTTT. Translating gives CASSSGTGRSGNTIYF.

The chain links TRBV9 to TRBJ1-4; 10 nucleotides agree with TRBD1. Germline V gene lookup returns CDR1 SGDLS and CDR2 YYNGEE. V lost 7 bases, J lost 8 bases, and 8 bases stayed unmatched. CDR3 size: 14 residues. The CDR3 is CASGPGTGDEKLFF. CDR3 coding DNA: TGTGCCAGCGGGCCTGGGACAGGGGACGAAAAACTGTTTTTT.

CDR3 loop: CASSPGLAGADEQYF. For the CDR3, the DNA is TGTGCCAGCAGCCCGGGACTAGCGGGGGCCGACGAGCAGTACTTC. V gene TRBV9 combines with J gene TRBJ2-7, with 14 bases fitting TRBD2. This CDR3 comprises 15 residues. The germline V gene encodes CDR1 SGDLS and CDR2 YYNGEE. J was trimmed by 5 bases and V by 4 bases; bases with no gene match: 5.

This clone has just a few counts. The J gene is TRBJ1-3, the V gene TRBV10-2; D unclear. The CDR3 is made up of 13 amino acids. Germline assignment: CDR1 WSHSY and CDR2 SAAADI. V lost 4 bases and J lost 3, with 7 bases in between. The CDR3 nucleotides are TGCGCCAGCAGTGGCGGAGTTGGAAACACCATATATTTT. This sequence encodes CASSGGVGNTIYF.

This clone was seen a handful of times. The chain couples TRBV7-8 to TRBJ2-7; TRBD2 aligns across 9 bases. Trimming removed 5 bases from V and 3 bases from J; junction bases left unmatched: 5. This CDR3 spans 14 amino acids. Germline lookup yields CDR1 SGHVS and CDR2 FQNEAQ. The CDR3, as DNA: TGTGCCAGCAGCCCGCGGGGGGGTGGCTACGAGCAGTACTTC. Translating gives CASSPRGGGYEQYF.

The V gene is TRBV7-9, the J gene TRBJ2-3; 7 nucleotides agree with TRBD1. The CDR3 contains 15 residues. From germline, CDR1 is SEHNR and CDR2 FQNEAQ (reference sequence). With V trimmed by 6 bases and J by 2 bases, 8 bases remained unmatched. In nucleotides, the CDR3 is TGTGCCAGCAGTGACGGGACAGCTAACACAGATACGCAGTATTTT. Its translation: CASSDGTANTDTQYF.

CDR3 in DNA: TGTGCCAGCAGCCGTTACCCAAAAGGGGCCTCCTACAATGAGCAGTTCTTC. As protein: CASSRYPKGASYNEQFF. The chain combines TRBV28 with TRBJ2-1, with TRBD1 as a possible D gene (5 bases). Trimming removed 6 bases at V and 0 bases at J, with 18 bases between. Germline V gene data show CDR1 as MDHEN and CDR2 as SYDVKM. CDR3 length: 17 residues.

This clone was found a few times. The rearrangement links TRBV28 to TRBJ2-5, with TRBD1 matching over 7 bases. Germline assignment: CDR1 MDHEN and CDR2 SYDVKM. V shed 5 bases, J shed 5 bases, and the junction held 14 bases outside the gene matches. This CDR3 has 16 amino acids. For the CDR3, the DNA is TGTGCCAGCAGTAAAGGGACAGCCGACCGTATCGAGACCCAGTACTTC. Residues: CASSKGTADRIETQYF.

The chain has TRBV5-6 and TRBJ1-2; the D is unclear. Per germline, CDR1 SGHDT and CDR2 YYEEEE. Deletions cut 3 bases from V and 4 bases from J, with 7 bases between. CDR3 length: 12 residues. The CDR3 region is CASSYRVYGYTF. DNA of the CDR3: TGTGCCAGCAGCTACCGGGTCTATGGCTACACCTTC.

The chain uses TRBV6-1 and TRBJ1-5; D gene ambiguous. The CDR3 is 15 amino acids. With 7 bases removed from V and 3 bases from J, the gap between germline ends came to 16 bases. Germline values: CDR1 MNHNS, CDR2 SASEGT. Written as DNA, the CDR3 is TGTGCCAGCAAAGTCGGCTTAACAGCCAATCAGCCCCAGCATTTT. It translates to CASKVGLTANQPQHF.